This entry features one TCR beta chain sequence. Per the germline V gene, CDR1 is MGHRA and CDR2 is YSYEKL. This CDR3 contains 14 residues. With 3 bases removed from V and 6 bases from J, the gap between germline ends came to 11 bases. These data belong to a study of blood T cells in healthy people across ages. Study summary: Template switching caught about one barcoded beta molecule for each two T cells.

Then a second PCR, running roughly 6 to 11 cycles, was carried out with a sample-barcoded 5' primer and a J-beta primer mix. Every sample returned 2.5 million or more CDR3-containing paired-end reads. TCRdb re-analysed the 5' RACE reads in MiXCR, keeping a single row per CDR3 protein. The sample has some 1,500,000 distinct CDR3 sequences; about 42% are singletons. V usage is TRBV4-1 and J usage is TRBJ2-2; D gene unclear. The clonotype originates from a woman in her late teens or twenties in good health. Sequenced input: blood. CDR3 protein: CASSQRQYSGELFF. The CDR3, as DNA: TGCGCCAGCAGCCAGAGACAATATTCCGGGGAGCTGTTTTTT.